The T cell receptor (beta chain) described here comes from a study of cytomegalovirus exposure and HLA in healthy donors. The PCR made use of 60 Vbeta and 13 Jbeta primers. The table came from immunoSEQ multiplex PCR; TCRdb's copy has only in-frame clones and leaves some out. The sample includes about 64,000 clones, 55% to 80% seen only once; the top ten take 3%. Turning to this clone: As yet, its antigen is unknown.

The V end lost 6 bases, the J end lost 0 bases, and 8 bases lay between the germline ends. Germline lookup yields CDR1 MDHEN and CDR2 SYDVKM. This CDR3 contains 14 residues. Findings and limits, study-wide: Specific recognition of CMV antigens was confirmed in vitro for a few chains (all CMV-associated). Per a later analysis, 15,000 to 20,000 TCR beta sequences showed association with HLA alleles at 0.05 false discovery rate.

V and J are TRBV28 and TRBJ1-4; D is undetermined. The clonotype was recovered from a woman aged 45-65 years in good health and CMV-seronegative. The sample comprised PBMCs. CDR3 sequence reads: CASSRVATNEKLFF. The CDR3 DNA follows: TGTGCCAGCAGCCGAGTTGCAACTAATGAAAAACTGTTTTTT.